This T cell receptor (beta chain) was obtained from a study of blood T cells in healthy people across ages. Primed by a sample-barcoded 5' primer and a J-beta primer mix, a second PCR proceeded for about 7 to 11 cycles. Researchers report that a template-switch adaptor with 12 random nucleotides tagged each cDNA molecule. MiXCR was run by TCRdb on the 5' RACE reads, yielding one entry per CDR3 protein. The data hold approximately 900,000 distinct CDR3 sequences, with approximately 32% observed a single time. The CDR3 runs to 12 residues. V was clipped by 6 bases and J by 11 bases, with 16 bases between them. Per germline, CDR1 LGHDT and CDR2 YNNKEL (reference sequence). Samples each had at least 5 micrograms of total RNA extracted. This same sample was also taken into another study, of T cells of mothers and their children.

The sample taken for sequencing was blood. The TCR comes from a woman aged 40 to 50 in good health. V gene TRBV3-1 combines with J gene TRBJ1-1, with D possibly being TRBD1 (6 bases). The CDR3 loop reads CASSLDRGSAFF. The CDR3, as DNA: TGTGCCAGCAGTTTGGACAGAGGGTCGGCTTTCTTT.